These T cell receptor beta chains were read from a single sample in a study of T cell repertoires in cytomegalovirus infection. TCRdb re-called the reads with MiXCR, one entry per CDR3 protein. The table shows roughly 280,000 distinct CDR3 sequences, with less than 9.5% occurring only once. Sequencing input: PBMCs. The receptor source for this set is a human donor in good health (CMV status not recorded). Some clones in this sample may be carry-over from other donors' samples. Both conserved end residues are trimmed from each CDR3. A D gene is named only where the DNA matches it firmly.

>.|TRBJ2-7|TRBV7-2
ASSPSALTSYEQY
>.|TRBJ1-4|TRBV28
ASEPPRGNEKLF
>.|TRBJ2-1|TRBV7-9
ASSLARAGYNEQF
>.|TRBJ2-3|TRBV20-1
SAIPFGGPSDTQY
>.|TRBJ2-5|TRBV7-2
ASSLRSAVQETQY
>.|TRBJ2-5|TRBV20-1
SAKGGGVETQY
>TRBD1|TRBJ2-3|TRBV7-8
ASSPGGAMTTDTQY
>.|TRBJ1-1|TRBV7-2
ASSLIGGGVNTEAF
>.|TRBJ1-2|TRBV20-1
SATVVGPKGYT
>.|TRBJ1-5|TRBV2
ASSERGGQLNQPQH
>.|TRBJ2-1|TRBV7-2
ASSLDLGGEQF
>TRBD1|TRBJ1-6|TRBV7-9
ASRGQGDNSPLH
>.|TRBJ1-5|TRBV7-9
ASSSTSGATSVGNQPQH
>.|TRBJ2-3|TRBV7-9
ASSLDLGRAADTQY
>.|TRBJ2-5|TRBV7-2
ASSLGRGAQETQY
>TRBD1|TRBJ2-3|TRBV20-1
SARVGQGADTQY
>.|TRBJ2-3|TRBV9
ASSAIERVLATDTQY
>.|TRBJ2-1|TRBV7-2
ASSLALTTYNEQF
>TRBD1|TRBJ1-5|TRBV6-2/TRBV6-3
ASSPRTGTPLNQPQH
>.|TRBJ1-6|TRBV14
ASSQVGVRSYNSPLH
>TRBD2|TRBJ2-1|TRBV7-9
ASSGGLAGSYNEQF
>.|TRBJ1-6|TRBV7-2
ASSAVASYNSPLH
>TRBD2|TRBJ2-2|TRBV7-2
ASHRAGGPTGELF
>.|TRBJ1-1|TRBV7-2
ASKRDGRANTEAF
>.|TRBJ2-1|TRBV15
ATSRTREGEQF
>.|TRBJ2-7|TRBV23-1
ASSQSPLRDYEQY
>TRBD1|TRBJ1-1|TRBV5-1
ASRDRGRNTEAF
>.|TRBJ2-3|TRBV7-2
ASSGSTDTQY
>TRBD1|TRBJ1-5|TRBV7-2
ASSGQGSNQPQH
>.|TRBJ1-1|TRBV5-1
ASRSLTGSEAF
>.|TRBJ1-5|TRBV7-2
ASSPSASNQPQH
>.|TRBJ1-4|TRBV7-6
ASSHTDSSNEKLF